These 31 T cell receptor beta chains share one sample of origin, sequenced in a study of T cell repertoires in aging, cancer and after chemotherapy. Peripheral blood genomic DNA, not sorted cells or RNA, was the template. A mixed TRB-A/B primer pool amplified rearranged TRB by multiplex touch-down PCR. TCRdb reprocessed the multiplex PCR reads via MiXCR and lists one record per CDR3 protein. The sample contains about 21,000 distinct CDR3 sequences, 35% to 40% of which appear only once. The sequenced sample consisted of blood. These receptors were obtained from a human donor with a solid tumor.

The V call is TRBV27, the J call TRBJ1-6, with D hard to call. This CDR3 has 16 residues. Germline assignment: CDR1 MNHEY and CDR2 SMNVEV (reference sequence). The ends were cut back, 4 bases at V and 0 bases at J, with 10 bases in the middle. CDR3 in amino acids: CASSSYTYSYNSPLHF. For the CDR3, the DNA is TGTGCCAGCAGTTCCTACACCTACTCCTATAATTCACCCCTCCACTTT.

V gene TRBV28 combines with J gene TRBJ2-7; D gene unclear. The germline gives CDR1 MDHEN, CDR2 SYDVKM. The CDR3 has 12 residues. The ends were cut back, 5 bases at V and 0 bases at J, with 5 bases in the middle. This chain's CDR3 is CASSTSSYEQYF. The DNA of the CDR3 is TGTGCCAGCAGTACAAGCTCCTACGAGCAGTACTTC.

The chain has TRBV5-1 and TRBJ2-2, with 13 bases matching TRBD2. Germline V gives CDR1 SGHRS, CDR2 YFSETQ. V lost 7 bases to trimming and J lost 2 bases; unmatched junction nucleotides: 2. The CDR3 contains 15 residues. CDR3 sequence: CASLGLAGNTGELFF. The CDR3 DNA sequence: TGCGCCAGCCTGGGACTAGCGGGAAACACCGGGGAGCTGTTTTTT.

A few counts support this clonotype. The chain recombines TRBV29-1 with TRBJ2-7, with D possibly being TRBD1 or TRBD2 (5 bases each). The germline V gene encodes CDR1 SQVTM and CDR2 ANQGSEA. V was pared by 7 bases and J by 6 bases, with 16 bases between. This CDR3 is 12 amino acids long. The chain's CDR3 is CSEMGTDGEQYF. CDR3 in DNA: TGCAGCGAAATGGGGACCGACGGCGAGCAGTACTTC.

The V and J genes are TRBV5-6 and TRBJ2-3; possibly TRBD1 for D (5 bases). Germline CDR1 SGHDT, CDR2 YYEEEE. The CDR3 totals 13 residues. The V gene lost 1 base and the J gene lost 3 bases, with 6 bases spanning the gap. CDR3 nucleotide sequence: TGTGCCAGCAGCTTGAAGGGGACAGATACGCAGTATTTT. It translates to CASSLKGTDTQYF.

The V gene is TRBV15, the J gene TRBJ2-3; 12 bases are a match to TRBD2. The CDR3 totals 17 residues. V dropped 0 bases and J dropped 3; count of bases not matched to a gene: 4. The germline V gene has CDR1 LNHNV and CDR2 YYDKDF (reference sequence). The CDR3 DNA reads TGTGCCACCAGCAGAGAAGGACTAGCGGGATGGACAGATACGCAGTATTTT. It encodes CATSREGLAGWTDTQYF.

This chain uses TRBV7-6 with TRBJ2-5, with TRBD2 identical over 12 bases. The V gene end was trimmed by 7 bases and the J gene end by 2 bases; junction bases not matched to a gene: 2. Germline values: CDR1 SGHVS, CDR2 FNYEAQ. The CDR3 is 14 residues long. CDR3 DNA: TGTGCCAGCATAGGGACTAGCGGGCAAGAGACCCAGTACTTC. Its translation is CASIGTSGQETQYF.

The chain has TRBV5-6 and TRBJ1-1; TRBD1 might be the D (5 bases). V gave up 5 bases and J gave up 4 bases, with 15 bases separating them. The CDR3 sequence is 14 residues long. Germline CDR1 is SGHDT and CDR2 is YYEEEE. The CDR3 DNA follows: TGTGCCAGCAGTCTACGGAGCGGGACCACTGAAGCTTTCTTT. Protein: CASSLRSGTTEAFF.

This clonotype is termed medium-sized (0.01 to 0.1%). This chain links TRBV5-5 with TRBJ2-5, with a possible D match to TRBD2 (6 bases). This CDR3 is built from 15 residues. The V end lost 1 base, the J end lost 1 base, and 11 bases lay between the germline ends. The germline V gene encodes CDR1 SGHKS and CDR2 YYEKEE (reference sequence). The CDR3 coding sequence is TGTGCCAGCAGCTTGATGGGGGGATCCCAAGAGACCCAGTACTTC. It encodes CASSLMGGSQETQYF.

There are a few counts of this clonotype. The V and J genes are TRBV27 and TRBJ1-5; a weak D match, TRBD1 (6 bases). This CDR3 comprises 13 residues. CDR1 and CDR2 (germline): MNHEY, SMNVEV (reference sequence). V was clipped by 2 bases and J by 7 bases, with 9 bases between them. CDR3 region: CASSLGRGQPQHF. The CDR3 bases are TGTGCCAGCAGTTTAGGCAGGGGCCAGCCCCAGCATTTT.

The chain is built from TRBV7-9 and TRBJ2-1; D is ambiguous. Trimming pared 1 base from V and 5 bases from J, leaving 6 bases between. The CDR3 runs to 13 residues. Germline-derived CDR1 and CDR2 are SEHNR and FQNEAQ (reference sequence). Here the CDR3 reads CASSLGAHNEQFF. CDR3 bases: TGTGCCAGCAGCTTAGGGGCCCACAATGAGCAGTTCTTC. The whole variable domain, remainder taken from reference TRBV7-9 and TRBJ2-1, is DTGVSQNPRHKITKRGQNVTFRCDPISEHNRLYWYRQTLGQGPEFLTYFQNEAQLEKSRLLSDRFSAERPKGSFSTLEIQRTEQGDSAMYLCASSLGAHNEQFFGPGTRLTVL.

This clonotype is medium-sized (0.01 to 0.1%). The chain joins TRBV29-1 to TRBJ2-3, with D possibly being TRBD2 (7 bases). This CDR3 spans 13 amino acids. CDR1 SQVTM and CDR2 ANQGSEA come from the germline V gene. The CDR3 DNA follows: TGCGGCGAGGGGGGGGCAGAAACAGATACGCAGTATTTT. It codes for CGEGGAETDTQYF.

The DNA of the CDR3 is TGTGCCAGCAGCTCCACCCCCGGGACCGATAATTCACCCCTCCACTTT. It encodes CASSSTPGTDNSPLHF. This chain joins TRBV5-5 and TRBJ1-6; possibly TRBD1 for D (5 bases). The CDR3 is 16 amino acids. Per germline, CDR1 SGHKS and CDR2 YYEKEE (reference sequence). V was trimmed by 3 bases and J by 5 bases, leaving 15 bases between them.

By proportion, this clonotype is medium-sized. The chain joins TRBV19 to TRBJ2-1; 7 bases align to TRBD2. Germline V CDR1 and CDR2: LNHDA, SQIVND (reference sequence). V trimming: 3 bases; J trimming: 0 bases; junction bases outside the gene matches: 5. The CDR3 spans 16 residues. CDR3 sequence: CASSMIGGSSYNEQFF. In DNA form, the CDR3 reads TGTGCCAGTAGTATGATCGGCGGGAGCTCCTACAATGAGCAGTTCTTC.

CDR3 residues: CATRQAGAVTGTGELFF. The DNA of the CDR3 is TGTGCCACCAGGCAGGCGGGGGCGGTTACAGGCACCGGGGAGCTGTTTTTT. The rearrangement links TRBV24-1 to TRBJ2-2; a weak D match, TRBD2 (7 bases). Germline CDR1 is KGHDR and CDR2 is SFDVKD. CDR3 size: 17 residues. With 7 bases removed from V and 4 bases from J, the gap between germline ends came to 21 bases.

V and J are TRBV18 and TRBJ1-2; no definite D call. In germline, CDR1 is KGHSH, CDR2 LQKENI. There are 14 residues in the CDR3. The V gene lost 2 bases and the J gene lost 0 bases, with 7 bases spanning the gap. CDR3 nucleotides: TGTGCCAGCTCACCAGCAGGAACTAACTATGGCTACACCTTC. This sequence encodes CASSPAGTNYGYTF. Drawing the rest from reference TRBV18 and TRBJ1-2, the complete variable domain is NAGVMQNPRHLVRRRGQEARLRCSPMKGHSHVYWYRQLPEEGLKFMVYLQKENIIDESGMPKERFSAEFPKEGPSILRIQQVVRGDSAAYFCASSPAGTNYGYTFGSGTRLTVV.

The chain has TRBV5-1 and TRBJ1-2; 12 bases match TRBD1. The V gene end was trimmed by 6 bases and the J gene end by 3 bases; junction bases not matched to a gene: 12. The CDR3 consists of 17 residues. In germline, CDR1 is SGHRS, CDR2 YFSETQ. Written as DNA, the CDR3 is TGCGCCAGCACCAAAGCCGGGACAGGGGGCGCGGACTATGGCTACACCTTC. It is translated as CASTKAGTGGADYGYTF.

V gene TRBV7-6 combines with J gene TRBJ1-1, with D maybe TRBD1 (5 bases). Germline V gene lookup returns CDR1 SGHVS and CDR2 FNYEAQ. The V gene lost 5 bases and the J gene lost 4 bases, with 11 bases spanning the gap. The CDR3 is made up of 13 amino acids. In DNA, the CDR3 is TGTGCCAGCAGCCAGGCCGGGGGCACTGAAGCTTTCTTT. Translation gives CASSQAGGTEAFF.

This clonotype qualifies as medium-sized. This CDR3 is CSVVSPAKNIQYF. CDR3 DNA: TGCAGCGTTGTCAGTCCAGCCAAAAACATTCAGTACTTC. V gene TRBV29-1 combines with J gene TRBJ2-4; no reliable D call. CDR1 and CDR2 from the germline V gene are SQVTM and ANQGSEA. The CDR3 loop spans 13 amino acids. Between the trimmed V and J ends, which lost 4 bases and 0 bases, there was a span of 7 bases.

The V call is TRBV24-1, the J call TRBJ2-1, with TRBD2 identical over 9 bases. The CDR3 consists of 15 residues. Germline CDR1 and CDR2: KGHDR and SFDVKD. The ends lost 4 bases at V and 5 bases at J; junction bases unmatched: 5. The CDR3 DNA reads TGTGCCACCAGTGAAGATAGCGGGGGCCACAATGAGCAGTTCTTC. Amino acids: CATSEDSGGHNEQFF.

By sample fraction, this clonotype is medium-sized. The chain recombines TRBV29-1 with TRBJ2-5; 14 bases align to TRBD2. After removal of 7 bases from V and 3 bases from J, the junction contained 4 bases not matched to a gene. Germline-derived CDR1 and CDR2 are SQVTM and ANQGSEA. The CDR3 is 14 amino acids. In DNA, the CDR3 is TGCAGCGGGGGACTAGCGGGGGCGGAAGAGACCCAGTACTTC. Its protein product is CSGGLAGAEETQYF.

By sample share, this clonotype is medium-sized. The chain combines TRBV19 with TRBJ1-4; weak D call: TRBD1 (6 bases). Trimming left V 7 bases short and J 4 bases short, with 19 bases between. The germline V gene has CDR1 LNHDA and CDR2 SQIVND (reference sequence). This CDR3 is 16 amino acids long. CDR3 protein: CASTSSGGRSNEKLFF. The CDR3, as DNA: TGTGCCAGTACCTCCTCCGGGGGCAGAAGTAATGAAAAACTGTTTTTT.

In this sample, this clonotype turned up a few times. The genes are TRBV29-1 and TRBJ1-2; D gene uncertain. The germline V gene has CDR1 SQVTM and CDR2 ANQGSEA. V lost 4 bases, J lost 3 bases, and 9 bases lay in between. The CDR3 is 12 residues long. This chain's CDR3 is CSVGALDYGYTF. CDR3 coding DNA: TGCAGCGTTGGTGCACTTGACTATGGCTACACCTTC. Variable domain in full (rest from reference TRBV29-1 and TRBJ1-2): SAVISQKPSRDICQRGTSLTIQCQVDSQVTMMFWYRQQPGQSLTLIATANQGSEATYESGFVIDKFPISRPNLTFSTLTVSNMSPEDSSIYLCSVGALDYGYTFGSGTRLTVV.

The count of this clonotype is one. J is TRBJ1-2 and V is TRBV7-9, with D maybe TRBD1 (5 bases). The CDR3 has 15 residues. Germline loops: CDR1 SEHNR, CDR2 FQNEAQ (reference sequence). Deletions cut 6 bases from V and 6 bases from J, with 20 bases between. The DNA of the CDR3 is TGTGCCAGCAGTTCCCTCGGGTCGCAAGGGGATGGCTACACCTTC. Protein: CASSSLGSQGDGYTF.

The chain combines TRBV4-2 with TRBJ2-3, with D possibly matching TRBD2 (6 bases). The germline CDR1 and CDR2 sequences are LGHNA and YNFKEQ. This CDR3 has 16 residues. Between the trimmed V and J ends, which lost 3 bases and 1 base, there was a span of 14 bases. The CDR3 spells CASSQEKGTGTDTQYF. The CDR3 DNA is TGTGCCAGCAGCCAGGAAAAGGGGACTGGCACAGATACGCAGTATTTT.

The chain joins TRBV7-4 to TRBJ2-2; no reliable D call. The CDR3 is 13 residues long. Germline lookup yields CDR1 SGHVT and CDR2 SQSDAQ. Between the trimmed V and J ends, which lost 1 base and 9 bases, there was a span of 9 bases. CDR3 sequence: CASSLVELRELFF. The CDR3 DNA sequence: TGTGCCAGCAGCTTAGTAGAACTTCGGGAGCTGTTTTTT.

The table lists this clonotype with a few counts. The CDR3 reads CSARGSGYNSYEQYF. The CDR3 DNA reads TGCAGTGCTAGGGGTTCGGGCTACAACTCCTACGAGCAGTACTTC. This sequence joins TRBV20-1 and TRBJ2-7; D uncertain. Germline V gives CDR1 DFQATT, CDR2 SNEGSKA (reference sequence). V was shortened by 3 bases and J by 0 bases, with 15 bases between the two germline ends. CDR3 length equals 15 residues.

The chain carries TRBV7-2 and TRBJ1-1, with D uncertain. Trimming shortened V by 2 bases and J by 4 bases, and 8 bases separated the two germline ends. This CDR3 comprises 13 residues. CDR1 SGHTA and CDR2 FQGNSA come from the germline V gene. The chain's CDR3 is CASSLKGSTEAFF. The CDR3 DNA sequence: TGTGCCAGCAGCTTAAAGGGCTCCACTGAAGCTTTCTTT.

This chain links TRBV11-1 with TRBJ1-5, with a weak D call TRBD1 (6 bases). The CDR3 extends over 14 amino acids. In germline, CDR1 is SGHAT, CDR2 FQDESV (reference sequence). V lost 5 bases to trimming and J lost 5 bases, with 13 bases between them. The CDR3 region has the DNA TGTGCCAGCAGCCCAGGGCGGGGGCATCAGCCCCAGCATTTT. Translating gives CASSPGRGHQPQHF.

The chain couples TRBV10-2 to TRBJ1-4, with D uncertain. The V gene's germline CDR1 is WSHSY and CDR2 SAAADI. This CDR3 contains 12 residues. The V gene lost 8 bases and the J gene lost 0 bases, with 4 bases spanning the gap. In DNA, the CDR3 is TGCGCCAGCCGGACAACTAATGAAAAACTGTTTTTT. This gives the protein CASRTTNEKLFF.

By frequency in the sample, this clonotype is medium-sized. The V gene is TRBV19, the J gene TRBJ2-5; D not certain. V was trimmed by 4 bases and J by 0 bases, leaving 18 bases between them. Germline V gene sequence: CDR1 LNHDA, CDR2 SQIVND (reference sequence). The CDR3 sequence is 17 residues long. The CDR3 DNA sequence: TGTGCCAGTAGTACCGCAAATTTTGGTACCAACCAAGAGACCCAGTACTTC. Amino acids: CASSTANFGTNQETQYF.